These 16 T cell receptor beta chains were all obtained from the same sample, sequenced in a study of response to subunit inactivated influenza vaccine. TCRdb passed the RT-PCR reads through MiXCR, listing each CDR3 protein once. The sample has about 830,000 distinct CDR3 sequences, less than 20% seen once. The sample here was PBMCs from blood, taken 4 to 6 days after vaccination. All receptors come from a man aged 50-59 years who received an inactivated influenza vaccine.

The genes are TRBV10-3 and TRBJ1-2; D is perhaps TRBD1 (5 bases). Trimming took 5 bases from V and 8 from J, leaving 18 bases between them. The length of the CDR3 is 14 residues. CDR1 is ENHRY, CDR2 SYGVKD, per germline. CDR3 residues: CAISLWDGKEGYTF. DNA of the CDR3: TGTGCCATCAGTCTCTGGGACGGGAAAGAGGGCTACACCTTC.

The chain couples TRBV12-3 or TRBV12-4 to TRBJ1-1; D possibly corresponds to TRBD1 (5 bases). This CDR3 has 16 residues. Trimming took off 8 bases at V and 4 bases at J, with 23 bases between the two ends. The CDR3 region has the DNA TGTGCCAGCGCCCGCGGGACGGGCGGTAGGAGCACTGAAGCTTTCTTT. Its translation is CASARGTGGRSTEAFF.

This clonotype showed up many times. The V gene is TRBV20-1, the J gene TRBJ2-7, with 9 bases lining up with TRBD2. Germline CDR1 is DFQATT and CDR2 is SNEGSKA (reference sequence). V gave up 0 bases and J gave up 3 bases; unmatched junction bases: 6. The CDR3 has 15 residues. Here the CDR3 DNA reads TGCAGTGCTAGAGATCTTAGCGGGAGCCACTACGAGCAGTACTTC. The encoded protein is CSARDLSGSHYEQYF.

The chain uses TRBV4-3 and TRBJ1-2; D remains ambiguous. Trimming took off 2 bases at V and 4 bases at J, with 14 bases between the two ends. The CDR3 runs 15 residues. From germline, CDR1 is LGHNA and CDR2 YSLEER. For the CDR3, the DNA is TGCGCCAGCAGCCAACTGTTTAATTCCCGCTATGGCTACACCTTC. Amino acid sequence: CASSQLFNSRYGYTF.

CDR3 residues: CASSPLGDYNEQFF. Here the CDR3 DNA reads TGTGCCAGCAGCCCCTTGGGGGACTACAATGAGCAGTTCTTC. The chain uses TRBV9 and TRBJ2-1; D is tentatively TRBD1 or TRBD2 (5 bases each). From germline, CDR1 is SGDLS and CDR2 YYNGEE. The CDR3 totals 14 residues. V gave up 4 bases and J gave up 3 bases, with 11 bases separating them.

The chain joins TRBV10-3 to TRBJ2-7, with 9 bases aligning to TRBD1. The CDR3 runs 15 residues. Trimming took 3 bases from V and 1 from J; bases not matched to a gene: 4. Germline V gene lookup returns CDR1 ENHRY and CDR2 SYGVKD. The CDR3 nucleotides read TGTGCCATCAGTGAACCGGGACAGGGATCCTACGAGCAGTACTTC. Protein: CAISEPGQGSYEQYF.

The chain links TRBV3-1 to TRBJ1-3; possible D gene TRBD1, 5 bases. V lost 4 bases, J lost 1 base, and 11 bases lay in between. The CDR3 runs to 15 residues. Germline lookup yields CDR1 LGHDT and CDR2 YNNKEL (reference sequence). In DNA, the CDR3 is TGTGCCAGCAGCCCCCTCAGGGATTCTGGAAACACCATATATTTT. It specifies CASSPLRDSGNTIYF.

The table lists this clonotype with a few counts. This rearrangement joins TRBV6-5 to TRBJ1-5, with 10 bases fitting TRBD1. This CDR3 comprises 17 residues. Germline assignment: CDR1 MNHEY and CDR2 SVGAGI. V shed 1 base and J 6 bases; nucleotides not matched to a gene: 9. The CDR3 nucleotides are TGTGCCAGCAGTTACTTATTGACAGGGGGCGAGGGTCAGCCCCAGCATTTT. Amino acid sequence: CASSYLLTGGEGQPQHF.

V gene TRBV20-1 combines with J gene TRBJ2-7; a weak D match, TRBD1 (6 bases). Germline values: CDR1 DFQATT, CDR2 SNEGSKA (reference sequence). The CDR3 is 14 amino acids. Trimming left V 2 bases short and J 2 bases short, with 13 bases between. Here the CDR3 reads CSARRTVPTYEQYF. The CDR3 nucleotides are TGCAGTGCTAGACGGACAGTTCCCACCTACGAGCAGTACTTC.

The CDR3 loop reads CATRQTGHPNTEAFF. In nucleotides, the CDR3 is TGTGCCACCAGACAAACGGGACACCCAAACACTGAAGCTTTCTTT. The J gene is TRBJ1-1, the V gene TRBV24-1, with a tentative D call TRBD1 (6 bases). CDR3 length: 15 residues. V lost 7 bases and J lost 2, with 16 bases in between. CDR1 and CDR2 from the germline V gene are KGHDR and SFDVKD.

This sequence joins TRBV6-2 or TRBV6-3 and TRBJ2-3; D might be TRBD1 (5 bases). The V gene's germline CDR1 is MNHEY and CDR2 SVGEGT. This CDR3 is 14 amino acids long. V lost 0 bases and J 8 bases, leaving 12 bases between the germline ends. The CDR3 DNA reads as TGTGCCAGCAGTTACTCGTCAGGGTGGGGTACGCAGTATTTT. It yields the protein CASSYSSGWGTQYF.

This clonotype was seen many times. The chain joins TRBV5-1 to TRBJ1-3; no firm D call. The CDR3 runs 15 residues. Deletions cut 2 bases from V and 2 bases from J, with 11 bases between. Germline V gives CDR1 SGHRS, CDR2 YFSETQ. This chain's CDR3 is CASSFTPPPGNTIYF. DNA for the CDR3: TGCGCCAGCAGCTTCACCCCACCCCCTGGAAACACCATATATTTT.

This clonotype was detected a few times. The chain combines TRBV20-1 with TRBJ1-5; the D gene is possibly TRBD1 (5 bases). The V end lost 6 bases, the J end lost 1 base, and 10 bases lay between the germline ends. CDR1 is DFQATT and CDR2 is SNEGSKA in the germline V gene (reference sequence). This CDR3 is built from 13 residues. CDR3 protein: CSAGGSSNQPQHF. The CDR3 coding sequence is TGCAGTGCCGGGGGAAGCAGCAATCAGCCCCAGCATTTT.

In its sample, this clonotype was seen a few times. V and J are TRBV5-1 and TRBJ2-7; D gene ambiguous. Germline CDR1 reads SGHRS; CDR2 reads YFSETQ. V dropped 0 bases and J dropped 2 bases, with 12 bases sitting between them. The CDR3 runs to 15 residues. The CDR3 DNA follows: TGCGCCAGCAGCTTGGGGTACGGGCCCCCCTACGAGCAGTACTTC. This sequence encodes CASSLGYGPPYEQYF.

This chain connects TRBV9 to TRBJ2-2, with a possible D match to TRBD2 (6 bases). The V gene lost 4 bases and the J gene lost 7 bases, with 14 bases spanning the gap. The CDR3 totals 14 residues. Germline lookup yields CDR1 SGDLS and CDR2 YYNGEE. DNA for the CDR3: TGTGCCAGCAGCTTCCGACTAGTTGGCGGGGAGCTGTTTTTT. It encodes CASSFRLVGGELFF.

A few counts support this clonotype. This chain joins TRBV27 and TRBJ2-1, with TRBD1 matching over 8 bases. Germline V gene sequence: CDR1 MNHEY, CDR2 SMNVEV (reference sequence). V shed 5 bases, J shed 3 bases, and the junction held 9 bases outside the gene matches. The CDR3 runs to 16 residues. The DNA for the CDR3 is TGTGCCAGCAGTCTCAGGGGGCCCTATTACTACAATGAGCAGTTCTTC. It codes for CASSLRGPYYYNEQFF.